This T cell receptor (beta chain) was found in a study of shared clonotypes between healthy human individuals. Background on the study: CD8 memory received one plate per donor, CD8 naive two, CD4 memory three and CD4 naive three.

Deep was the level at which the assay was run. TCRdb's table, derived via immunoSEQ multiplex PCR, lists solely in-frame clones and lacks some. The sample holds under 200,000 clones; about 93% are singletons and the top ten take about 0.067%. This clonotype was sampled from a woman aged 25 to 39 in good health. The material sequenced was naive CD4+ T cells sorted from blood. Subset defined: CD45RA+ positively selected.

CDR3 nucleotides: TGTGCCAGCAGCCCCTACTACGAGCAGTACTTC. Its translation: CASSPYYEQYF. This sequence joins TRBV7-9 and TRBJ2-7; D call uncertain. The germline V gene encodes CDR1 SEHNR and CDR2 FQNEAQ (reference sequence). This CDR3 has 11 amino acids. V dropped 5 bases and J dropped 3 bases, with 5 bases sitting between them.